The text below deals with one T cell receptor beta chain. Its specificity is not known. The germline CDR1 and CDR2 sequences are SGHVS and FQNEAQ. After removal of 5 bases from V and 0 bases from J, the junction contained 16 bases not matched to a gene. This CDR3 has 19 amino acids. This PCR relied on a set of 60 Vbeta primers and 13 Jbeta primers. Data came from immunoSEQ multiplex PCR; TCRdb stores just in-frame clones and leaves some out. The repertoire has some 130,000 clones, around 76% of them found once; the top ten carry less than 2%. The data were taken from a study of cytomegalovirus exposure and HLA in healthy donors. Study-wide results and limits: An Asian-associated ancestry cluster reportedly showed fewer N-insertions than the roughly 700-donor mean in a later analysis. In an earlier analysis, in some 540 donors, most V segments appeared productive either ~87% or ~30% of the time. Accurate prediction of most subjects' HLA-A and HLA-B alleles from TCR beta sequences was reported.

The V gene is TRBV7-8, the J gene TRBJ2-5, with 9 bases lining up with TRBD1. Sample: PBMCs. The clonotype was recovered from a woman aged 45 to 65 in good health and CMV-seronegative. CDR3 nucleotides: TGTGCCAGCAGCACCCGCCACCGGGACAGGGAAAGGGACCAAGAGACCCAGTACTTC. It is translated as CASSTRHRDRERDQETQYF.